These 4 T cell receptor beta chains came from one sample sequenced in a study of T cell responses to AZD1222 COVID-19 vaccine (dated by TCRdb to the early 2020s). Per the publication, the time point label means: about 28 days (+/-7) after the second vaccine dose. The protocol used for the library was the immunoSEQ multiplex PCR assay. TCRdb stores this immuneACCESS table with in-frame sequences only. Part of the clones is absent; in the studies checked, under half of the shortfall reflects unresolved V genes, and no reason is known for the rest. The table for this sample lists approximately 89,000 clones; under 95% of them were counted only once. Around a tenth of the sample is taken by the ten largest. The material sequenced was peripheral blood, taken 28 days after the second AZD1222 dose. These receptors came from an adult who received the AZD1222 COVID-19 vaccine.

This chain connects TRBV5-4 to TRBJ1-2, with 9 bases lining up with TRBD1. This CDR3 has 15 amino acids. V lost 2 bases and J lost 4; bases outside the gene matches: 6. The germline gives CDR1 SGHNT, CDR2 YYREEE (reference sequence). CDR3 in DNA: TGTGCCAGCAGCTTTAACAGGGGGCTGGGCTATGGCTACACCTTC. Translated: CASSFNRGLGYGYTF.

The V call is TRBV3-1 (or the pseudogene TRBV3-2), the J call TRBJ2-3; 14 nucleotides align to TRBD2. CDR3 length: 18 residues. The germline V gene encodes CDR1 LGHDT and CDR2 YNNKEL (reference sequence). The trim removed 2 bases at V and 4 bases at J, leaving 8 bases unmatched. CDR3 region: CASSQTGTSGSRADTQYF. The CDR3 region has the DNA TGTGCCAGCAGCCAAACCGGGACTAGCGGGAGTAGGGCAGATACGCAGTATTTT.

This chain links TRBV6-1 with TRBJ2-3; 9 nucleotides agree with TRBD2. CDR3 length equals 16 residues. After removal of 4 bases from V and 3 bases from J, the junction contained 8 bases not matched to a gene. The germline V gene has CDR1 MNHNS and CDR2 SASEGT. The CDR3 sequence is CASSGYPAGGTDTQYF. The DNA for the CDR3 is TGTGCCAGCAGTGGTTATCCAGCGGGAGGTACAGATACGCAGTATTTT.

This chain links TRBV6-5 with TRBJ2-1; a possible D gene is TRBD2 (6 bases). Germline loops: CDR1 MNHEY, CDR2 SVGAGI. This CDR3 is built from 13 residues. The V end lost 5 bases, the J end lost 12 bases, and 17 bases lay between the germline ends. CDR3 protein: CASSHHWRDGQFF. CDR3 DNA: TGTGCCAGCAGTCATCATTGGAGGGACGGGCAGTTCTTC.